These T cell receptor beta chains were read from a single sample in a study of OX40 agonist ivuxolimab in advanced cancers. The protocol was immunoSEQ multiplex PCR, while the TCRdb copy is restricted to in-frame clones and leaves out a portion. The data hold nearly 60,000 clones, with 80% to 90% observed a single time. Sequenced here: CD4+ or CD8+ T cells sorted from blood, sampled in a trial of the OX40 agonist ivuxolimab. Source of these receptors: an adult with an advanced solid tumor such as melanoma, head and neck, liver or kidney cancer. CDR3s include the opening cysteine and the closing phenylalanine or tryptophan. D genes are given only for firm matches. Only part of the rows carry a size: once, few, many, or a class if the clone is expanded.

V gene: TRBV29-1; CDR3 length: 14; clone size: .; D gene: .; J gene: TRBJ1-2; CDR3 protein: CSVEFFGPSGGYTF; CDR3 DNA: TGCAGCGTTGAATTTTTTGGCCCTTCGGGAGGCTACACCTTC
V gene: TRBV5-8; CDR3 length: 15; clone size: .; D gene: .; J gene: TRBJ1-1; CDR3 protein: CASSFGGGAWTEAFF; CDR3 DNA: TGTGCCAGCAGCTTTGGGGGGGGCGCGTGGACTGAAGCTTTCTTT
V gene: TRBV7-8; CDR3 length: 15; clone size: .; D gene: .; J gene: TRBJ1-6; CDR3 protein: CASSLVSQGNSPLHF; CDR3 DNA: TGTGCCAGCAGCTTAGTGAGCCAGGGGAATTCACCCCTCCACTTT
V gene: TRBV18; CDR3 length: 15; clone size: .; D gene: TRBD1; J gene: TRBJ2-3; CDR3 protein: CASSPRTGDTDTQYF; CDR3 DNA: TGTGCCAGCTCACCAAGGACAGGGGACACAGATACGCAGTATTTT
V gene: TRBV11-2; CDR3 length: 12; clone size: once; D gene: .; J gene: TRBJ2-7; CDR3 protein: CASWAAGAEQYF; CDR3 DNA: TGTGCCAGCTGGGCCGCGGGGGCCGAGCAGTACTTC
V gene: TRBV19; CDR3 length: 16; clone size: .; D gene: TRBD2; J gene: TRBJ2-7; CDR3 protein: CASSMSRLAGTYEQYF; CDR3 DNA: TGTGCCAGTAGTATGTCCAGGCTAGCGGGCACCTACGAGCAGTACTTC
V gene: TRBV4-2; CDR3 length: 17; clone size: .; D gene: .; J gene: TRBJ2-1; CDR3 protein: CASSQDSGRATGREQFF; CDR3 DNA: TGTGCCAGCAGCCAAGATTCGGGCAGGGCCACGGGACGGGAGCAGTTCTTC
V gene: TRBV9; CDR3 length: 15; clone size: .; D gene: TRBD1; J gene: TRBJ2-5; CDR3 protein: CASSAGQGRFETQYF; CDR3 DNA: TGTGCCAGCAGCGCCGGACAGGGACGATTTGAGACCCAGTACTTC
V gene: TRBV5-4; CDR3 length: 16; clone size: .; D gene: TRBD2; J gene: TRBJ2-1; CDR3 protein: CASSSSTGLYYNEQFF; CDR3 DNA: TGTGCCAGCAGCTCATCCACGGGACTATACTACAATGAGCAGTTCTTC
V gene: TRBV4-1; CDR3 length: 16; clone size: .; D gene: TRBD1; J gene: TRBJ1-2; CDR3 protein: CASSPVPGQGGFGYTF; CDR3 DNA: TGCGCCAGCAGCCCAGTACCAGGACAGGGGGGGTTCGGCTACACCTTC
V gene: TRBV27; CDR3 length: 13; clone size: once; D gene: TRBD1; J gene: TRBJ1-2; CDR3 protein: CASSLRQGYGYTF; CDR3 DNA: TGTGCCAGCAGTTTAAGACAGGGCTATGGCTACACCTTC
V gene: TRBV28; CDR3 length: 11; clone size: .; D gene: .; J gene: TRBJ2-7; CDR3 protein: CASSLSGQQYF; CDR3 DNA: TGTGCCAGCAGTTTATCTGGGCAGCAGTACTTC
V gene: TRBV2; CDR3 length: 13; clone size: .; D gene: .; J gene: TRBJ1-2; CDR3 protein: CASTMGRPSGYTF; CDR3 DNA: TGTGCCAGCACCATGGGACGTCCATCTGGCTACACCTTC
V gene: TRBV28; CDR3 length: 15; clone size: .; D gene: .; J gene: TRBJ1-5; CDR3 protein: CASSAPGGNNQPQHF; CDR3 DNA: TGTGCCAGCAGTGCCCCCGGGGGGAATAATCAGCCCCAGCATTTT
V gene: TRBV11-2; CDR3 length: 14; clone size: .; D gene: .; J gene: TRBJ2-7; CDR3 protein: CASSLDRGEDEQYF; CDR3 DNA: TGTGCCAGCAGCTTAGATAGGGGGGAAGACGAGCAGTACTTC
V gene: TRBV7-2; CDR3 length: 15; clone size: few; D gene: .; J gene: TRBJ2-7; CDR3 protein: CASSRELGLTYEQYF; CDR3 DNA: TGTGCCAGCAGCCGGGAATTGGGCCTCACCTACGAGCAGTACTTC
V gene: TRBV7-3; CDR3 length: 15; clone size: .; D gene: TRBD1; J gene: TRBJ2-1; CDR3 protein: CASSSTGTGNREQFF; CDR3 DNA: TGTGCCAGCAGCTCAACCGGGACAGGGAATCGTGAGCAGTTCTTC
V gene: TRBV5-4; CDR3 length: 14; clone size: .; D gene: TRBD1; J gene: TRBJ2-2; CDR3 protein: CASSLGQAAGELFF; CDR3 DNA: TGTGCCAGCAGCCTGGGACAGGCGGCCGGGGAGCTGTTTTTT
V gene: TRBV10-3; CDR3 length: 15; clone size: .; D gene: .; J gene: TRBJ2-4; CDR3 protein: CAISEGELAKNIQYF; CDR3 DNA: TGTGCCATCAGTGAGGGGGAATTAGCCAAAAACATTCAGTACTTC
V gene: TRBV13; CDR3 length: 16; clone size: .; D gene: TRBD2; J gene: TRBJ2-2; CDR3 protein: CASSPGTSGHTGELFF; CDR3 DNA: TGTGCCAGCAGCCCGGGGACTAGCGGACACACCGGGGAGCTGTTTTTT
V gene: TRBV2; CDR3 length: 15; clone size: .; D gene: TRBD2; J gene: TRBJ2-5; CDR3 protein: CASSEGTSGGETQYF; CDR3 DNA: TGTGCCAGCAGTGAAGGGACTAGCGGAGGGGAGACCCAGTACTTC
V gene: TRBV7-8; CDR3 length: 13; clone size: .; D gene: .; J gene: TRBJ2-2; CDR3 protein: CASSLGDGGELFF; CDR3 DNA: TGTGCCAGCAGCTTAGGAGACGGCGGGGAGCTGTTTTTT
V gene: TRBV20-1; CDR3 length: 11; clone size: few; D gene: .; J gene: TRBJ1-1; CDR3 protein: CSARERLLAFF; CDR3 DNA: TGCAGTGCTAGGGAACGGCTGCTAGCTTTCTTT
V gene: TRBV6-5; CDR3 length: 15; clone size: once; D gene: TRBD1; J gene: TRBJ2-7; CDR3 protein: CASSYKGQGLGEQYF; CDR3 DNA: TGTGCCAGCAGTTACAAGGGACAGGGGCTTGGCGAGCAGTACTTC
V gene: TRBV6-1; CDR3 length: 15; clone size: few; D gene: .; J gene: TRBJ1-2; CDR3 protein: CASSELYGTRYGYTF; CDR3 DNA: TGTGCCAGCAGTGAACTATACGGGACACGATATGGCTACACCTTC
V gene: TRBV21-1; CDR3 length: 13; clone size: .; D gene: .; J gene: TRBJ2-3; CDR3 protein: CASSRGPVNTQYF; CDR3 DNA: TGTGCCAGCAGCAGGGGGCCGGTGAATACGCAGTATTTT
V gene: TRBV10-3; CDR3 length: 13; clone size: .; D gene: .; J gene: TRBJ2-7; CDR3 protein: CATKGDRSYEQYF; CDR3 DNA: TGTGCCACCAAGGGGGACCGCTCCTACGAGCAGTACTTC
V gene: TRBV6-5; CDR3 length: 12; clone size: .; D gene: .; J gene: TRBJ2-7; CDR3 protein: CASSPRPYEQYF; CDR3 DNA: TGTGCCAGCAGCCCACGCCCCTACGAGCAGTACTTC
V gene: TRBV6-5; CDR3 length: 11; clone size: .; D gene: .; J gene: TRBJ1-2; CDR3 protein: CASRYLYGYTF; CDR3 DNA: TGTGCCAGCAGGTACCTCTATGGCTACACCTTC
V gene: TRBV12-5; CDR3 length: 15; clone size: .; D gene: .; J gene: TRBJ1-5; CDR3 protein: CASGLGTESDQPQHF; CDR3 DNA: TGTGCTAGTGGTTTGGGGACAGAATCGGATCAGCCCCAGCATTTT
V gene: TRBV18; CDR3 length: 13; clone size: .; D gene: .; J gene: TRBJ2-4; CDR3 protein: CASSPSQGTIQYF; CDR3 DNA: TGTGCCAGCTCACCTTCACAGGGAACCATTCAGTACTTC
V gene: TRBV28; CDR3 length: 18; clone size: .; D gene: .; J gene: TRBJ1-4; CDR3 protein: CASSSPGRGGTTNEKLFF; CDR3 DNA: TGTGCCAGCAGTTCCCCCGGCAGGGGAGGGACAACTAATGAAAAACTGTTTTTT
V gene: TRBV2; CDR3 length: 14; clone size: once; D gene: TRBD1; J gene: TRBJ2-7; CDR3 protein: CASMDRAFSYEQYF; CDR3 DNA: TGTGCCAGCATGGACAGGGCGTTCTCCTACGAGCAGTACTTC
V gene: TRBV5-5; CDR3 length: 15; clone size: .; D gene: TRBD2; J gene: TRBJ2-3; CDR3 protein: CASSLRVAGGDTQYF; CDR3 DNA: TGTGCCAGCAGCTTGAGGGTAGCGGGGGGAGATACGCAGTATTTT
V gene: TRBV5-1; CDR3 length: 15; clone size: once; D gene: TRBD1; J gene: TRBJ1-4; CDR3 protein: CASSPPDRENEKLFF; CDR3 DNA: TGCGCCAGCAGCCCCCCGGACAGGGAGAATGAAAAACTGTTTTTT
V gene: TRBV10-1; CDR3 length: 18; clone size: .; D gene: TRBD1; J gene: TRBJ2-7; CDR3 protein: CASSGSRTGGRGGYEQYF; CDR3 DNA: TGCGCCAGCAGCGGATCCCGGACAGGGGGCCGAGGTGGCTACGAGCAGTACTTC
V gene: TRBV9; CDR3 length: 15; clone size: .; D gene: TRBD2; J gene: TRBJ2-5; CDR3 protein: CASSVGTSGKETQYF; CDR3 DNA: TGTGCCAGCAGCGTAGGGACTAGCGGAAAAGAGACCCAGTACTTC
V gene: TRBV10-2; CDR3 length: 15; clone size: .; D gene: TRBD2; J gene: TRBJ2-2; CDR3 protein: CASRTTSRSTGELFF; CDR3 DNA: TGCGCCAGCAGGACGACTAGCCGGTCTACCGGGGAGCTGTTTTTT
V gene: TRBV19; CDR3 length: 15; clone size: .; D gene: TRBD1; J gene: TRBJ2-5; CDR3 protein: CASSADSGGEETQYF; CDR3 DNA: TGTGCCAGTAGTGCGGATTCAGGGGGCGAAGAGACCCAGTACTTC
V gene: TRBV5-1; CDR3 length: 12; clone size: .; D gene: .; J gene: TRBJ1-1; CDR3 protein: CASSTGTREAFF; CDR3 DNA: TGCGCCAGCAGCACCGGGACCCGTGAAGCTTTCTTT
V gene: TRBV11-2; CDR3 length: 14; clone size: .; D gene: .; J gene: TRBJ1-4; CDR3 protein: CASRQGFRGEKLFF; CDR3 DNA: TGTGCCAGCAGACAAGGGTTTAGAGGTGAAAAACTGTTTTTT
V gene: TRBV5-1; CDR3 length: 16; clone size: .; D gene: TRBD2; J gene: TRBJ2-5; CDR3 protein: CATAAGERARQETQYF; CDR3 DNA: TGCGCCACAGCGGCGGGGGAACGGGCGAGACAAGAGACCCAGTACTTC
V gene: TRBV10-1; CDR3 length: 15; clone size: .; D gene: TRBD1; J gene: TRBJ2-2; CDR3 protein: CASNRDRGLAGELFF; CDR3 DNA: TGCGCCAGCAACCGGGACAGGGGGCTGGCCGGGGAGCTGTTTTTT
V gene: TRBV5-4; CDR3 length: 12; clone size: .; D gene: .; J gene: TRBJ1-2; CDR3 protein: CASSLTDYGYTF; CDR3 DNA: TGTGCCAGCAGCCTGACAGACTATGGCTACACCTTC
V gene: TRBV2; CDR3 length: 17; clone size: .; D gene: TRBD2; J gene: TRBJ2-1; CDR3 protein: CASSYSGLAGVYNEQFF; CDR3 DNA: TGTGCCAGCAGTTACTCCGGACTAGCGGGGGTATACAATGAGCAGTTCTTC
V gene: TRBV15; CDR3 length: 14; clone size: .; D gene: .; J gene: TRBJ2-4; CDR3 protein: CATTPGIVGNIQYF; CDR3 DNA: TGTGCCACCACCCCCGGGATAGTCGGAAACATTCAGTACTTC
V gene: TRBV6-1; CDR3 length: 14; clone size: .; D gene: .; J gene: TRBJ2-5; CDR3 protein: CASSEGRLGETQYF; CDR3 DNA: TGTGCCAGCAGTGAGGGGCGATTAGGGGAGACCCAGTACTTC
V gene: TRBV9; CDR3 length: 18; clone size: .; D gene: TRBD2; J gene: TRBJ2-3; CDR3 protein: CASSVDRSGGHNTDTQYF; CDR3 DNA: TGTGCCAGCAGCGTAGATAGATCGGGGGGGCATAACACAGATACGCAGTATTTT
V gene: TRBV11-1; CDR3 length: 15; clone size: .; D gene: .; J gene: TRBJ2-5; CDR3 protein: CASSLPGGRGETQYF; CDR3 DNA: TGTGCCAGCAGCTTGCCTGGGGGGCGTGGGGAGACCCAGTACTTC
V gene: TRBV9; CDR3 length: 13; clone size: .; D gene: .; J gene: TRBJ1-1; CDR3 protein: CASSQTPLSEAFF; CDR3 DNA: TGTGCCAGCAGTCAGACACCTCTTTCTGAAGCTTTCTTT
V gene: TRBV18; CDR3 length: 13; clone size: .; D gene: .; J gene: TRBJ2-7; CDR3 protein: CASSLSSSNEQYF; CDR3 DNA: TGTGCCAGCTCACTGAGCAGCAGCAACGAGCAGTACTTC
V gene: TRBV5-1; CDR3 length: 15; clone size: .; D gene: TRBD1; J gene: TRBJ1-4; CDR3 protein: CASSFGAGGNEKLFF; CDR3 DNA: TGCGCCAGCAGCTTCGGAGCAGGGGGCAACGAAAAACTGTTTTTT
V gene: TRBV7-8; CDR3 length: 15; clone size: .; D gene: .; J gene: TRBJ1-4; CDR3 protein: CASSLGRRGNEKLFF; CDR3 DNA: TGTGCCAGCAGCTTAGGGCGGAGAGGCAACGAAAAACTGTTTTTT
V gene: TRBV5-1; CDR3 length: 14; clone size: .; D gene: TRBD2; J gene: TRBJ2-5; CDR3 protein: CASSLISGQETQYF; CDR3 DNA: TGCGCCAGCAGCTTGATTAGCGGGCAAGAGACCCAGTACTTC
V gene: TRBV5-4; CDR3 length: 14; clone size: .; D gene: .; J gene: TRBJ2-7; CDR3 protein: CASSFVGQLYEQYF; CDR3 DNA: TGTGCCAGCAGCTTCGTCGGACAGCTCTACGAGCAGTACTTC
V gene: TRBV7-6; CDR3 length: 15; clone size: .; D gene: TRBD1; J gene: TRBJ1-4; CDR3 protein: CASSFGRGRDEKLFF; CDR3 DNA: TGTGCCAGCAGCTTTGGGAGGGGGCGAGATGAAAAACTGTTTTTT
V gene: TRBV19; CDR3 length: 13; clone size: .; D gene: .; J gene: TRBJ1-5; CDR3 protein: CASSTNRVQPQHF; CDR3 DNA: TGTGCCAGTAGTACTAACAGGGTTCAGCCCCAGCATTTT
V gene: TRBV7-2; CDR3 length: 13; clone size: .; D gene: .; J gene: TRBJ1-2; CDR3 protein: CASSLAGPYGYTF; CDR3 DNA: TGTGCCAGCAGCTTAGCCGGCCCCTATGGCTACACCTTC
V gene: TRBV9; CDR3 length: 13; clone size: .; D gene: TRBD1; J gene: TRBJ1-5; CDR3 protein: CASSTGGNQPQHF; CDR3 DNA: TGTGCCAGCAGCACAGGGGGGAATCAGCCCCAGCATTTT